The clone carrying this TCR beta chain has a count of ten or more. The data originate from a study of T cells in Graves' hyperthyroidism and ophthalmopathy. About the study: The blood sample was taken at first diagnosis, before treatment began.

The V and J ends lost 4 bases and 4 bases, in that order; junction bases with no gene match: 13. The CDR3 runs 18 residues. CDR1 and CDR2 (germline): MNHNS, SASEGT. Amplification targeted TCR beta CDR3 regions from RNA transcripts. HTBI primers were employed in a first-round RT-PCR of the TCR CDR3. TCRdb analysed the multiplex PCR reads with MiXCR anew, one entry per CDR3 protein. The sample has some 620,000 distinct CDR3 sequences; 15% to 20% are singletons. Sequencing input: blood. The sequence came from a woman aged 25 to 39 with Graves' hyperthyroidism. The chain combines TRBV6-1 with TRBJ2-3, with TRBD2 matching over 11 bases. CDR3 DNA sequence: TGTGCCAGCAGTGTTCTAGCGGGAGGTCGGGGAAATGCAGATACGCAGTATTTT. Translation gives CASSVLAGGRGNADTQYF.